Listed below are T cell receptor beta chains from one sample, sequenced in a study of cytomegalovirus exposure and HLA in healthy donors. The method was immunoSEQ multiplex PCR; TCRdb's version includes in-frame clones alone and lacks a portion of them. The sample carries about 190,000 clones, 70% to 75% recorded once. Specimen: PBMCs. The receptors originated from a man younger than 40 in good health and CMV-seropositive. Each CDR3 is given with its conserved first and last residue. Each record gives: D gene, clone size, V gene, J gene, CDR3 DNA, CDR3 protein. A D gene is named only where the DNA matches it firmly. Clone size is stated in some rows and not others, as once, few, many or a class when expanded.

NA	few	TRBV27	TRBJ1-1	TGTGCCAGCAGTACCTCCCGACAGGAAGCTTTCTTT	CASSTSRQEAFF
TRBD1	NA	TRBV5-1	TRBJ1-4	TGCGCCAGCAGCCACGGACAGGGGAATGAAAAACTGTTTTTT	CASSHGQGNEKLFF
TRBD1	NA	TRBV12-5	TRBJ2-3	TGTGCTAGTGGGGGGACAGGGCGTTGGTCAGATACGCAGTATTTT	CASGGTGRWSDTQYF
TRBD1	NA	TRBV9	TRBJ2-2	TGTGCCAGCAGCGCCCAAGGACGACAGGGTGGGGAGCTGTTTTTT	CASSAQGRQGGELFF
TRBD1	NA	TRBV27	TRBJ2-7	TGTGCCAGCAGACGTTCATGGACAGGGACCTACGAGCAGTACTTC	CASRRSWTGTYEQYF
TRBD1	NA	TRBV9	TRBJ1-3	TGTGCCAGCAGCCGAAACCCCTCGACAGGGGAGACTGGAAACACCATATATTTT	CASSRNPSTGETGNTIYF
NA	NA	TRBV7-2	TRBJ2-7	TGTGCCAGCAGCCGGGACTTGTACGAGCAGTACTTC	CASSRDLYEQYF
NA	NA	TRBV15	TRBJ1-3	TGTGCCACCAGCAGAGTCTACCCCTCTGGAAACACCATATATTTT	CATSRVYPSGNTIYF
NA	NA	TRBV15	TRBJ2-7	TGTGCCACCAGCAGAGAAGGACAGTACTACGAGCAGTACTTC	CATSREGQYYEQYF
NA	NA	TRBV30	TRBJ2-2	TGTGCCTGGTCCCCCGGGAGCTTGGTCACCGGGGAGCTGTTTTTT	CAWSPGSLVTGELFF
TRBD1	NA	TRBV19	TRBJ1-2	TGTGCCAGTAGTATAGCCGGGACAGGGGGAAACTATGGCTACACCTTC	CASSIAGTGGNYGYTF
NA	NA	TRBV4-2	TRBJ1-3	TGTGCCAGCAGCCAAGGCGTACAGACCTCTGGAAACACCATATATTTT	CASSQGVQTSGNTIYF
NA	once	TRBV28	TRBJ1-6	TGTGCCAGCAGTTTATTGGCGGCTTCACCCCTCCACTTT	CASSLLAASPLHF
NA	NA	TRBV5-8	TRBJ1-3	TGTGCCAGCAGCTTGGTCGTCGTCTCTGGAAACACCATATATTTT	CASSLVVVSGNTIYF
TRBD1	NA	TRBV19	TRBJ1-6	TGTGCCAGTAGTATCGGGACAGCAAATTCACCCCTCCACTTT	CASSIGTANSPLHF
TRBD1	NA	TRBV6-1	TRBJ2-7	TGTGCCAGCAGGGAAGCGACCGGGACAGGAAACGAGCAGTACTTC	CASREATGTGNEQYF
NA	NA	TRBV25-1	TRBJ2-3	TGTGCCAGCAGTGAATATCAACTAGCTAGAGATACGCAGTATTTT	CASSEYQLARDTQYF
TRBD1	NA	TRBV7-6	TRBJ1-2	TGTGCCAGCAGCCCTTTACTGACAGGGGTCGACGGCTACACCTTC	CASSPLLTGVDGYTF
NA	few	TRBV21-1	TRBJ2-7	TGTGCCAGCAGAACCGACCTGGACAGGGTTTACGAGCAGTACTTC	CASRTDLDRVYEQYF
TRBD2	NA	TRBV7-3	TRBJ2-1	TGTGCCAGCAGCTTACTCCCCGGTAGCGGGAAGGGGGGGATCTTC	CASSLLPGSGKGGIF
NA	once	TRBV19	TRBJ2-2	TGTGCCAGTAGTATTCAGGTAAAAGTCTCCGGGGAGCTGTTTTTT	CASSIQVKVSGELFF
TRBD2	few	TRBV7-2	TRBJ2-1	TGTGCCAGCAGCTTTAGACTAGCGGAGAACAATGAGCAGTTCTTC	CASSFRLAENNEQFF
NA	few	TRBV5-6	TRBJ2-1	TGTGCCAGCACCCCAGGGAGGTTGGACAATGAGCAGTTCTTC	CASTPGRLDNEQFF
NA	NA	TRBV7-2	TRBJ1-2	TGTGCCACTACGGGTGGGCAGGGCCCCAAGGGCTACACCTTC	CATTGGQGPKGYTF
TRBD2	NA	TRBV7-2	TRBJ2-1	TGTGCCAGCAGCTTAGTTCCTAGCGGGACTTCCTACAATGAGCAGTTCTTC	CASSLVPSGTSYNEQFF
NA	few	TRBV9	TRBJ2-6	TGTGCCAGCAGCGCCAGGTATGGGGCCAACGTCCTGACTTTC	CASSARYGANVLTF
NA	NA	TRBV18	TRBJ2-5	TGTGCCAGCTCACTCAGACTAGGGGAAGAGACCCAGTACTTC	CASSLRLGEETQYF
TRBD1	NA	TRBV5-1	TRBJ2-3	TGCGCCAGCAGCTTGGGGACAGGGGTCGGCACAGATACGCAGTATTTT	CASSLGTGVGTDTQYF
TRBD2	NA	TRBV5-4	TRBJ2-5	TGTGCCAGCAGCTTGGGAGTAGCGGGGATACAAGAGACCCAGTACTTC	CASSLGVAGIQETQYF
NA	NA	TRBV28	TRBJ1-3	TGTGCCAGCAGTCCAGACAGGTCCTACTCTGGAAACACCATATATTTT	CASSPDRSYSGNTIYF
NA	NA	TRBV12-5	TRBJ2-3	TGTGCTAGTAGCGCCACAGATACGCAGTATTTT	CASSATDTQYF
NA	NA	TRBV5-1	TRBJ2-3	TGCGCCAGCAGCTCGTTAATTGGACAGCCCGGCACAGATACGCAGTATTTT	CASSSLIGQPGTDTQYF
TRBD2	once	TRBV10-1	TRBJ2-1	TGCGCCAGCAGTGAAGCGGGAGCTACAAATGAGCAGTTCTTC	CASSEAGATNEQFF
NA	NA	TRBV11-1	TRBJ2-5	TGTGCCAGCAGCGAGGGCCGGAAGAGGACCCAGTACTTC	CASSEGRKRTQYF
TRBD1	NA	TRBV6-1	TRBJ2-3	TGTGCCAGCCTTCGGACAGGGGGCACAGATACGCAGTATTTT	CASLRTGGTDTQYF
NA	NA	TRBV28	TRBJ2-4	TGTGCCAGCAGTTTCACGCCGGGACAACGTATAGCCAAAAACATTCAGTACTTC	CASSFTPGQRIAKNIQYF
TRBD1	NA	TRBV6-5	TRBJ2-5	TGTGCCAGCAGAAATGGACAGGGGCGAACAGAGACCCAGTACTTC	CASRNGQGRTETQYF
NA	NA	TRBV27	TRBJ1-2	TGTGCCAGCAGTTGGGGACTGAGCTATGGCTACACCTTC	CASSWGLSYGYTF
TRBD1	NA	TRBV2	TRBJ1-6	TGTGCCAGCAACCGGGGACAGGGATTCGGGCGTTCACCCCTCCACTTT	CASNRGQGFGRSPLHF
NA	NA	TRBV18	TRBJ1-1	TGTGCCAGCTCACCACCGCGTGGGGGGGTAAACACTGAAGCTTTCTTT	CASSPPRGGVNTEAFF
TRBD2	NA	TRBV5-1	TRBJ2-4	TGCGCCAGCAGTGAACAGCGGGGCCCCTTAGCCAAAAACATTCAGTACTTC	CASSEQRGPLAKNIQYF
TRBD1	NA	TRBV7-2	TRBJ1-5	TGTGCCAGCAGCGGGACAGGGGGCGATCAGCCCCAGCATTTT	CASSGTGGDQPQHF
NA	few	TRBV5-4	TRBJ2-7	TGTGCCAGCAGCTCTTCCTACGAGCAGTACTTC	CASSSSYEQYF
NA	NA	TRBV14	TRBJ1-1	TGTGCCAGCAGCCAGTCAGTGAACACTGAAGCTTTCTTT	CASSQSVNTEAFF
TRBD1	NA	TRBV19	TRBJ1-1	TGTGCCAGTAAAGGGCCCGGGACAGGCACTGAAGCTTTCTTT	CASKGPGTGTEAFF
TRBD1	NA	TRBV7-9	TRBJ1-1	TGTGCCAGCAGCCCGACAGGGGGGATAGGAACTGAAGCTTTCTTT	CASSPTGGIGTEAFF
NA	NA	TRBV6-6	TRBJ1-2	TGTGCCAGCAAGGTGGGGAGGTATGGCTACACCTTC	CASKVGRYGYTF
TRBD2	few	TRBV28	TRBJ2-7	TGTGCCAGCACCCTAGGGGCTAGCGGGCCGTACGAGCAGTACTTC	CASTLGASGPYEQYF
TRBD2	NA	TRBV7-3	TRBJ2-3	TGTGCCAGCAGCTTAGCCCCCGGGACTAGCGGGGGGGTTAGCACAGATACGCAGTATTTT	CASSLAPGTSGGVSTDTQYF
TRBD2	NA	TRBV19	TRBJ2-5	TGTGCCAGTAGTATAGGGCAGCCGAGCGGGGGCCAAGAGACCCAGTACTTC	CASSIGQPSGGQETQYF
TRBD1	NA	TRBV4-2	TRBJ1-2	TGTGCCAGCAGCCAAGGCCAGGGGGCCTATGGCTACACCTTC	CASSQGQGAYGYTF
NA	NA	TRBV9	TRBJ2-7	TGTGCCAGCAGCGTAGGAGGGCCCACCTACGAGCAGTACTTC	CASSVGGPTYEQYF
NA	NA	TRBV10-3	TRBJ2-5	TGTGCCATCAGGGGCGGGGAGACCCAGTACTTC	CAIRGGETQYF
NA	few	TRBV6-5	TRBJ1-1	TGTGCCAGCAGAACGGACAGGAACACTGAAGCTTTCTTT	CASRTDRNTEAFF
TRBD2	NA	TRBV29-1	TRBJ2-3	TGCAGCGTACCCGGGACTAGCGGACCGACAGATACGCAGTATTTT	CSVPGTSGPTDTQYF